This is a list of T cell receptor beta chains from one sample in a study of T-cell memory formation after mild COVID-19. TCRdb called the 5' RACE reads again in MiXCR, with one record for every CDR3 protein. The sample has 280,000 or so distinct CDR3 sequences, approximately 8% seen once. Sequenced sample: PBMCs or a T cell subset sorted from them (not recorded which). The source of these receptors is a man aged 18 to 29 who had mild COVID-19 (a few samples of this study predate the infection). Cell type and time point are not known. CDR3s include the opening cysteine and the closing phenylalanine or tryptophan. D genes are given only for firm matches. Part of the rows lack a size; the others show once, few, many or a class for expanded clones.

d_call clone_size j_call v_call cdr3_nt cdr3_aa
NA NA TRBJ2-7 TRBV6-6 TGTGCCAGCAGCAGCTCTGGCAGAACTTACGAGCAGTACTTC CASSSSGRTYEQYF
NA many TRBJ2-3 TRBV5-1 TGCGCCAGCAGCATCGGACTACCCACAGATACGCAGTATTTT CASSIGLPTDTQYF
NA NA TRBJ2-3 TRBV30 TGTGCCTCAAACTGGGGGCGCACAGATACGCAGTATTTT CASNWGRTDTQYF
NA few TRBJ2-1 TRBV11-2 TGTGCCAGCAGCTCCATCAGAACCAGGGGCCTAGCGGAGTACAATGAGCAGTTCTTC CASSSIRTRGLAEYNEQFF
NA many TRBJ2-5 TRBV5-6 TGTGCCAGCAGCTTTTCTGCAGGGAGAGAGACCCAGTACTTC CASSFSAGRETQYF
NA NA TRBJ2-5 TRBV27 TGTGCCAGCAGTTTATCGAGGGCAGGTCAAAAGACCCAGTACTTC CASSLSRAGQKTQYF
NA NA TRBJ2-1 TRBV27 TGTGCCAGCAGCCGCGAGGGGTACAATGAGCAGTTCTTC CASSREGYNEQFF
NA few TRBJ2-1 TRBV6-6 TGTGCCAGCCGAAAGGGGGGAGGAGGCTACAATGAGCAGTTCTTC CASRKGGGGYNEQFF
NA few TRBJ2-1 TRBV5-1 TGCGCCAGCAGCTTAGTTGGACAGAGGGTATCCCGTACCAATGAGCAGTTCTTC CASSLVGQRVSRTNEQFF
TRBD1 NA TRBJ2-3 TRBV20-1 TGCAGTGCTACCGTCCCGGGACAGGGAGATACGCAGTATTTT CSATVPGQGDTQYF
TRBD2 NA TRBJ2-2 TRBV4-3 TGCGCCAGCAGCCAAACGGGTAGCGGGGGCCGGGGCAGGGAGCTGTTTTTT CASSQTGSGGRGRELFF
TRBD2 few TRBJ2-5 TRBV7-2 TGTGCCAGCAGCCGACTAGCGGGGGAAGGTTGGGAGACCCAGTACTTC CASSRLAGEGWETQYF
NA many TRBJ2-2 TRBV5-1 TGCGCCAGCAGCGTCAGAGGCTCCGTCGCCACCGGGGAGCTGTTTTTT CASSVRGSVATGELFF
TRBD1 NA TRBJ1-1 TRBV5-4 TGTGCCAGCAGCGGAGGGGGCCGGGGAGCGGACACTGAAGCTTTCTTT CASSGGGRGADTEAFF
NA NA TRBJ1-6 TRBV4-2 TGTGCCAGCAGCGTACACCAGGGTTCCTATAATTCACCCATCCACTTT CASSVHQGSYNSPIHF
NA few TRBJ2-1 TRBV4-1 TGCGCCAGCAGCCACCGGGACCTCGTGGGGGAGCAGTTCTTC CASSHRDLVGEQFF
TRBD2 few TRBJ2-7 TRBV7-2 TGTGCCAGCAGCCAGTCATCCGGGACTAGCGGCTACGAGCAGTACTTC CASSQSSGTSGYEQYF
TRBD2 many TRBJ2-5 TRBV5-1 TGCGCCAGCAGGCCTCAAGCGGGGGGAGAGACCCAGTACTTC CASRPQAGGETQYF
TRBD1 many TRBJ1-1 TRBV19 TGTGCCACAATATGGACAGGGAGATTCACTGAAGCTTTCTTT CATIWTGRFTEAFF
NA few TRBJ2-6 TRBV27 TGTGCCAGCAGTTTTAAAGGCTCTGGGGCCAACGTCCTGACTTTC CASSFKGSGANVLTF
NA NA TRBJ1-5 TRBV12-3/TRBV12-4 TGTGCCAGCCAGGGGACGGCTTATCAGCCCCAGCATTTT CASQGTAYQPQHF
NA NA TRBJ1-4 TRBV5-4 TGTGCCAGCAGCTTGGGACAGGATGGCGAAAAACTGTTTTTT CASSLGQDGEKLFF
NA many TRBJ2-5 TRBV7-8 TGTGCCAGCAGCGAAGTCTTGGCGGGGGCCATACAAGAGACCCAGTACTTC CASSEVLAGAIQETQYF
NA few TRBJ2-2 TRBV20-1 TGCAGTGCTAGTAGCCCGAGTGGCTCCGGGGAGCTGTTTTTT CSASSPSGSGELFF
NA few TRBJ2-7 TRBV19 TGTGCCAGTAGTATGGGGGGGCTTCCGGAAGAGCAGTACTTC CASSMGGLPEEQYF
NA few TRBJ1-1 TRBV6-1 TGTGCCAGCAGTAACACAGGGATGGGAACTGAAGCTTTCTTT CASSNTGMGTEAFF
NA NA TRBJ2-3 TRBV7-2 TGTGCCAGCAGCTTGGAACTAGCAGCGACGCAGTATTTT CASSLELAATQYF
NA once TRBJ2-1 TRBV27 TGTGCCAGCAAGTCAGGTACGGGCAATGAGCAGTTCTTC CASKSGTGNEQFF
NA few TRBJ1-1 TRBV7-8 TGTGCCAGCATCTTGACAGGCGTTAACACTGAAGCTTTCTTT CASILTGVNTEAFF
NA few TRBJ1-2 TRBV12-3/TRBV12-4 TGTGCCAGCAGTTTAGCAGGGGCGGCCCTATACTATGGCTACACCTTC CASSLAGAALYYGYTF
NA few TRBJ2-5 TRBV3-1 TGTGCCAGCAGCCAAGTGGGCGGCGGATTAGCGGAGACCCAGTACTTC CASSQVGGGLAETQYF
NA NA TRBJ2-3 TRBV20-1 TGCAGTGCTAGAGGCCCGGGACTTCATAGTACAGATACGCAGTATTTT CSARGPGLHSTDTQYF
TRBD1 NA TRBJ2-3 TRBV30 TGTGCCTGGAGTGGCCCTCGACAGGGGGCGCATCCAGATACGCAGTATTTT CAWSGPRQGAHPDTQYF
NA many TRBJ1-2 TRBV4-2 TGTGCCAGCAGCCAAGATTCCGGAGCAGAGCAACCCCGCTATGGCTACACCTTC CASSQDSGAEQPRYGYTF
NA NA TRBJ2-5 TRBV7-6 TGTGCCAGCAGCCCGACAGGACACCAAGAGACCCAGTACTTC CASSPTGHQETQYF
TRBD1 NA TRBJ1-2 TRBV5-5 TGTGCCAGCAGCGGGGACAGGGGGCTTGGCTATGGCTACACCTTC CASSGDRGLGYGYTF
NA few TRBJ2-5 TRBV5-4 TGTGCCAGCAGCTTCGGCCGCGGAGGGGAGTGGGAGACCCAGTACTTC CASSFGRGGEWETQYF
NA few TRBJ1-3 TRBV20-1 TGCAGTGCTTCGCGGGAGGGGGCTGGAAACACCATATATTTT CSASREGAGNTIYF
TRBD1 many TRBJ2-5 TRBV7-9 TGTGCCAGCAGCTTAGCTTGGACAGGGGACGGGACCCAGTACTTC CASSLAWTGDGTQYF
NA NA TRBJ1-1 TRBV7-9 TGTGCCAGCAGCCAGCAGAGAAGCACTGAAGCTTTCTTT CASSQQRSTEAFF
NA few TRBJ2-7 TRBV13 TGTGCCAGCAGTAGCGCTCGGGACCTAGAGAACTACGAGCAGTACTTC CASSSARDLENYEQYF
NA few TRBJ2-1 TRBV20-1 TGCAGTGCTTTGCACAGCTACAATGAGCAGTTCTTC CSALHSYNEQFF